The 8 T cell receptor beta chains below were found in one sample sequenced in a study of shared clonotypes between healthy human individuals. The table came from immunoSEQ multiplex PCR; TCRdb's copy has only in-frame clones and leaves some out. Among hundreds of thousands of clones, 73% were seen once, and the ten largest hold around 2%. Source material: memory CD4+ T cells sorted from blood. Subset reported: CD45RA-negative fraction. All receptors derive from a woman in her 30s in good health.

This clone has more than one count but fewer than ten. V and J are TRBV2 and TRBJ1-1, with 7 nucleotides matching TRBD1. The trim removed 7 bases at V and 1 base at J, leaving 6 bases unmatched. The V gene's germline CDR1 is SNHLY and CDR2 FYNNEI. The CDR3 has 14 amino acids. The CDR3 is CASTPRQGNTEAFF. The CDR3 region has the DNA TGTGCCAGCACCCCACGACAGGGGAACACTGAAGCTTTCTTT.

The V gene is TRBV28, the J gene TRBJ2-2, with 8 nucleotides matching TRBD2. V shed 2 bases, J shed 4 bases, and the junction held 9 bases outside the gene matches. The germline gives CDR1 MDHEN, CDR2 SYDVKM. This CDR3 spans 17 amino acids. CDR3 nucleotides: TGTGCCAGCAGTTTAGGGTGGCGGAGCGGGAGCACCGGGGAGCTGTTTTTT. Translated, it gives CASSLGWRSGSTGELFF. The full variable domain, rest sourced from reference TRBV28 and TRBJ2-2, is DVKVTQSSRYLVKRTGEKVFLECVQDMDHENMFWYRQDPGLGLRLIYFSYDVKMKEKGDIPEGYSVSREKKERFSLILESASTNQTSMYLCASSLGWRSGSTGELFFGEGSRLTVL.

The CDR3 spells CASSLGETGELFF. The DNA for the CDR3 is TGTGCCAGCAGCTTAGGCGAGACCGGGGAGCTGTTTTTT. The chain is built from TRBV7-6 and TRBJ2-2; no firm D call. V lost 1 base, J lost 5 bases, and 5 bases lay in between. CDR1 is SGHVS and CDR2 is FNYEAQ in the germline V gene. This CDR3 is built from 13 residues.

The rearrangement links TRBV2 to TRBJ1-5; D remains ambiguous. Germline CDR1 reads SNHLY; CDR2 reads FYNNEI. V was trimmed by 7 bases and J by 7 bases, leaving 14 bases between them. The CDR3 extends over 13 amino acids. The CDR3: CASTPGSAQPQHF. The CDR3, as DNA: TGTGCCAGCACGCCGGGGTCGGCCCAGCCCCAGCATTTT.

Many counts were recorded for this clone. The chain couples TRBV7-9 to TRBJ1-1; D is unclear. From germline, CDR1 is SEHNR and CDR2 FQNEAQ (reference sequence). The germline V and J ends were trimmed by 1 base and 3 bases, with 9 bases remaining between them. CDR3 length: 14 residues. This CDR3 reads CASSLERAHTEAFF. In DNA form, the CDR3 reads TGTGCCAGCAGCTTAGAACGGGCTCACACTGAAGCTTTCTTT.

V usage is TRBV13 and J usage is TRBJ2-2; 7 nucleotides line up with TRBD1. The junction had 7 bases not matched to a gene; V was cut back by 6 bases and J by 6 bases. CDR1 is PRHDT and CDR2 is FYEKMQ in the germline V gene (reference sequence). This CDR3 is 14 amino acids long. CDR3 nucleotide sequence: TGTGCCAGCAGGCTAAAACAGGGGCCCGGGGAGCTGTTTTTT. The encoded protein is CASRLKQGPGELFF.

This clone was detected only once. V usage is TRBV27 and J usage is TRBJ1-2; 7 positions match TRBD1. This CDR3 region has 14 residues. Germline lookup yields CDR1 MNHEY and CDR2 SMNVEV (reference sequence). The junction had 8 bases not matched to a gene; V was cut back by 2 bases and J by 8 bases. The CDR3 sequence: CASSLDAGGEGYTF. The CDR3 DNA reads TGTGCCAGCAGTTTAGATGCAGGGGGGGAAGGCTACACCTTC.

CDR3 sequence (DNA): TGTGCCAGCAGGCGAGGACAGGGGCCTCCCTACGAGCAGTACTTC. It encodes CASRRGQGPPYEQYF. V and J are TRBV6-6 and TRBJ2-7, with 9 bases lining up with TRBD1. The germline V gene encodes CDR1 MNHNY and CDR2 SVGAGI (reference sequence). V gave up 6 bases and J gave up 2 bases; unmatched junction bases: 8. The CDR3 sequence is 15 residues long.